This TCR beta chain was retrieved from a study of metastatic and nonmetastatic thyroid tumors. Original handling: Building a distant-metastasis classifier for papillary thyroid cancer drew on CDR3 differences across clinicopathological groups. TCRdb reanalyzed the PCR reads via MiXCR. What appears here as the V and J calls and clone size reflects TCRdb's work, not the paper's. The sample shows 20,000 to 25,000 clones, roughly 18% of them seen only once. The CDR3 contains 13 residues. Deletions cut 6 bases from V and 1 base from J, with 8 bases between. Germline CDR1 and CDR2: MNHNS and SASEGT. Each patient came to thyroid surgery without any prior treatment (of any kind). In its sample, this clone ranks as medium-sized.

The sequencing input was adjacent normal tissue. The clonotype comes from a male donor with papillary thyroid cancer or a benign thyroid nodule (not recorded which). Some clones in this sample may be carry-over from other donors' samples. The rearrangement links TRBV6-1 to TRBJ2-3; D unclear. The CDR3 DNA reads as TGTGCCAGCAGGCAGGTGGGCACAGATACGCAGTATTTT. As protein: CASRQVGTDTQYF.